The rows below give T cell receptor beta chains drawn from one sample of a study of shared clonotypes between healthy human individuals. Using immunoSEQ multiplex PCR, the repertoire was profiled, and TCRdb retains in-frame clones only, with some absent. The table lists over a million clones, 95% to 99% of them singletons. Sequenced material: naive CD4+ T cells sorted from blood. The receptor source for this set is a man aged 25 to 40 in good health. Both conserved end residues are part of each CDR3. The D gene is left open where the match is weak. Only some rows state a clone size, as once, few, many or a class for expanded clones.

v_call: TRBV5-5; j_call: TRBJ2-7; cdr3_length: 15; clone_size: NA; d_call: TRBD2; cdr3_nt: TGTGCCAGCAGCTCGCTTACGGTAGCGGGAGGGTATACCTCATTC; cdr3_aa: CASSSLTVAGGYTSF
v_call: TRBV5-1; j_call: TRBJ1-1; cdr3_length: 16; clone_size: NA; d_call: TRBD1; cdr3_nt: TGCGCCAGCAGCTTGGAGGGGGCGGCAAGAAACACTGAAGCTTTCTTT; cdr3_aa: CASSLEGAARNTEAFF
v_call: TRBV4-1; j_call: TRBJ1-1; cdr3_length: 19; clone_size: NA; d_call: TRBD1; cdr3_nt: TGCGCCAGCAGCCGCTTGGAGGGGAACAGGGGGCGGGTGAACACTGAAGCTTTCTTT; cdr3_aa: CASSRLEGNRGRVNTEAFF
v_call: TRBV7-7; j_call: TRBJ2-1; cdr3_length: 15; clone_size: NA; d_call: TRBD2; cdr3_nt: TGTGCTAGCAGCCCAACTAGCGGGAGTTGGGGTGAGCAGTTCTTC; cdr3_aa: CASSPTSGSWGEQFF
v_call: TRBV7-8; j_call: TRBJ2-5; cdr3_length: 14; clone_size: once; d_call: TRBD2; cdr3_nt: TGTGCCAGCAGCGATACTAGCGGGAAGACCTTCCTCGACTTC; cdr3_aa: CASSDTSGKTFLDF
v_call: TRBV19; j_call: TRBJ1-5; cdr3_length: 13; clone_size: NA; d_call: NA; cdr3_nt: TGTGCCAGTAGTATAGGGATTGGTCAGCCCCAGCATTTT; cdr3_aa: CASSIGIGQPQHF
v_call: TRBV10-2; j_call: TRBJ1-5; cdr3_length: 16; clone_size: NA; d_call: TRBD1; cdr3_nt: TGCGCCAGCAGTGAGGGGACAGGTGATAGCAATCAGCCCCAGCATTTT; cdr3_aa: CASSEGTGDSNQPQHF
v_call: TRBV5-1; j_call: TRBJ1-1; cdr3_length: 15; clone_size: NA; d_call: NA; cdr3_nt: TGCGCCAGCAGCTTGGTGGCGGGCATGAACACTGAAGCTTTCTTT; cdr3_aa: CASSLVAGMNTEAFF
v_call: TRBV7-2; j_call: TRBJ2-5; cdr3_length: 14; clone_size: NA; d_call: NA; cdr3_nt: TGTGCCAGCAGCTTGGCGGGAACCCAAGAGACCCAGTACTTC; cdr3_aa: CASSLAGTQETQYF
v_call: TRBV28; j_call: TRBJ1-2; cdr3_length: 12; clone_size: NA; d_call: NA; cdr3_nt: TGTGCCAGCCGGGCCCTTGTGGATGGCTACACCTTC; cdr3_aa: CASRALVDGYTF
v_call: TRBV5-4; j_call: TRBJ2-5; cdr3_length: 16; clone_size: NA; d_call: TRBD1; cdr3_nt: TGTGCCAGCAGCTTGGAACCGGACAGGGGTCAAGAGACCCAGTACTTC; cdr3_aa: CASSLEPDRGQETQYF
v_call: TRBV5-1; j_call: TRBJ1-2; cdr3_length: 16; clone_size: NA; d_call: NA; cdr3_nt: TGCGCCAGCAGCTTGGGATCTAAGGAGAGGGTCTTCGGCTACACCTTC; cdr3_aa: CASSLGSKERVFGYTF
v_call: TRBV5-6; j_call: TRBJ1-2; cdr3_length: 14; clone_size: NA; d_call: NA; cdr3_nt: TGTGCCAGCAGCTTGTTGAGTTCCGCGAATGGCTACACCTTC; cdr3_aa: CASSLLSSANGYTF
v_call: TRBV15; j_call: TRBJ2-1; cdr3_length: 12; clone_size: NA; d_call: NA; cdr3_nt: TGTGCCACCAGCAGAGCGTCCAATGAGCAGTTCTTC; cdr3_aa: CATSRASNEQFF
v_call: TRBV25-1; j_call: TRBJ1-4; cdr3_length: 12; clone_size: once; d_call: NA; cdr3_nt: TGTGCCAGCAGTGTTTTTTCTGAAAAACTGTTTTTT; cdr3_aa: CASSVFSEKLFF